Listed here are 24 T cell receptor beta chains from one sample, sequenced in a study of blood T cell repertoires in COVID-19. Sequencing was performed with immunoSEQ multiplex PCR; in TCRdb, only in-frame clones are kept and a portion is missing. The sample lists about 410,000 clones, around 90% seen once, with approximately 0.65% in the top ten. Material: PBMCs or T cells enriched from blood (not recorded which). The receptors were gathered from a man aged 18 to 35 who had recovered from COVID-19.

The CDR3 DNA reads as TGCGCCAGCAGCCAAGAGTCGGGAACTAGCGGGACGTACGAGCAGTACTTC. Its translation is CASSQESGTSGTYEQYF. The chain carries TRBV4-1 and TRBJ2-7; 10 bases fit TRBD2. Germline lookup yields CDR1 MGHRA and CDR2 YSYEKL. After removal of 0 bases from V and 4 bases from J, the junction contained 9 bases not matched to a gene. The CDR3 loop spans 17 amino acids.

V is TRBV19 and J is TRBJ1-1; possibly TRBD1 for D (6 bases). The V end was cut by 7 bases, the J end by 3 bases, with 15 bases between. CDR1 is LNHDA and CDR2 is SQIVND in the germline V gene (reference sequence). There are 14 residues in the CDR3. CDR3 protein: CASTGGPGDTEAFF. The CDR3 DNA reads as TGTGCCAGTACCGGGGGGCCCGGGGACACTGAAGCTTTCTTT.

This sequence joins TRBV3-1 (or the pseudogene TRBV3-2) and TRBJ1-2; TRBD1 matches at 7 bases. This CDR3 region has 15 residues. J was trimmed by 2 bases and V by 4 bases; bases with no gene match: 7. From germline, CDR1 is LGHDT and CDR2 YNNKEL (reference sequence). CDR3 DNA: TGTGCCAGCAGCCGCGGGACAGATTCCAACTATGGCTACACCTTC. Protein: CASSRGTDSNYGYTF.

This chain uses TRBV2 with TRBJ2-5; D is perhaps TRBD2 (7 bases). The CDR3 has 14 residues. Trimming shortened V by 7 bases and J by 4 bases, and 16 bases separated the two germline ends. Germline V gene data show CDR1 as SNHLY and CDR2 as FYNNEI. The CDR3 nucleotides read TGTGCCAGCAAGGGGGGGGTAGGGTTAGAGACCCAGTACTTC. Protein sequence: CASKGGVGLETQYF.

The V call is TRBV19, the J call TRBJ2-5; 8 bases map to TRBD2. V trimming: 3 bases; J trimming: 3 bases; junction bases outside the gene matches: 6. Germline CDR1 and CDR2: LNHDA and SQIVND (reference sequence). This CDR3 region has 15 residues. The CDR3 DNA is TGTGCCAGTAGTATCGGAACTAGCGGAAAAGAGACCCAGTACTTC. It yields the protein CASSIGTSGKETQYF.

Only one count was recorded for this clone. The CDR3 nucleotides read TGTGCCAGCAGCCAAGATCGGAGGTCTGAAGCTTTCTTT. Translating gives CASSQDRRSEAFF. V usage is TRBV3-1 (or the pseudogene TRBV3-2) and J usage is TRBJ1-1; no firm D call. The CDR3 runs 13 residues. Germline CDR1 reads LGHDT; CDR2 reads YNNKEL (reference sequence). V gave up 0 bases and J gave up 6 bases, with 8 bases separating them.

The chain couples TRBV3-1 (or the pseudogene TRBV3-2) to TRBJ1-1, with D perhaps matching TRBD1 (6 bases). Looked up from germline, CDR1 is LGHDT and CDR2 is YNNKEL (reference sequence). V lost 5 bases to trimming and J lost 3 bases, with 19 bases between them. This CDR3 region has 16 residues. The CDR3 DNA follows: TGTGCCAGCAGCGTGAACTCGGGGGGCGATGACACTGAAGCTTTCTTT. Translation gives CASSVNSGGDDTEAFF.

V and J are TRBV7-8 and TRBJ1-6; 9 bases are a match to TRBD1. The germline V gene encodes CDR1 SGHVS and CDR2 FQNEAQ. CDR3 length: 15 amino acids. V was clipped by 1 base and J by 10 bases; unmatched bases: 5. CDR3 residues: CASSLGRTGESPLHF. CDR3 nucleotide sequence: TGTGCCAGCAGCTTAGGGCGGACAGGGGAATCACCCCTCCACTTT.

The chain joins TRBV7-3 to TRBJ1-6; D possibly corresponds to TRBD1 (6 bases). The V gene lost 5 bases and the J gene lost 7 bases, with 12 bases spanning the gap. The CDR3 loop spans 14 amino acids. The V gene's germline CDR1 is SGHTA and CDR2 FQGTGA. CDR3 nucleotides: TGTGCCAGCAGCACAGGGTCTTGGAATTCACCCCTCCACTTT. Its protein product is CASSTGSWNSPLHF.

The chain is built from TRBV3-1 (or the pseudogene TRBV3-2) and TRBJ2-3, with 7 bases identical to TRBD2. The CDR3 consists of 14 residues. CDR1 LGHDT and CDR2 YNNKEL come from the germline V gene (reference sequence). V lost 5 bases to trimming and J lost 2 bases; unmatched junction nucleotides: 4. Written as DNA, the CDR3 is TGTGCCAGCAGCTTGGGACTATACACAGATACGCAGTATTTT. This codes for CASSLGLYTDTQYF.

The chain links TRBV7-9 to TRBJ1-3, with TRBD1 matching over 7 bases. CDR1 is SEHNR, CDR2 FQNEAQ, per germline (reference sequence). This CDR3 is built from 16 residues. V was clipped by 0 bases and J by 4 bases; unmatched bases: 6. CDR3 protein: CASSLASQGGGNTIYF. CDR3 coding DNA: TGTGCCAGCAGCTTAGCCTCTCAGGGGGGAGGAAACACCATATATTTT.

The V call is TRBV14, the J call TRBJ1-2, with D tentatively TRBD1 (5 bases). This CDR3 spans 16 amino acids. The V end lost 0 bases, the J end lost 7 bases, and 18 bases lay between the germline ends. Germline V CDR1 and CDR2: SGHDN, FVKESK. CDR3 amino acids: CASSQDRAGQVSGYTF. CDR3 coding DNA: TGTGCCAGCAGCCAAGATCGGGCAGGGCAGGTCTCTGGCTACACCTTC.

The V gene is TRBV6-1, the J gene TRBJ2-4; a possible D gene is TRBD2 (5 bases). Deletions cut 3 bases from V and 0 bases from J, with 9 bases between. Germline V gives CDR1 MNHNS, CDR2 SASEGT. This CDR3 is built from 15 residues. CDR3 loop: CASSDIGEAKNIQYF. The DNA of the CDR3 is TGTGCCAGCAGTGATATCGGGGAAGCCAAAAACATTCAGTACTTC.

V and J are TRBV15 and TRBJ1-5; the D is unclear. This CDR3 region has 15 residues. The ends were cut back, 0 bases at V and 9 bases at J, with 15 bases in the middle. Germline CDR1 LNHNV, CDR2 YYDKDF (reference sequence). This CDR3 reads CATSRDRNSNWPQHF. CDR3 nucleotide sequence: TGTGCCACCAGCAGAGATCGGAACAGTAATTGGCCCCAGCATTTT.

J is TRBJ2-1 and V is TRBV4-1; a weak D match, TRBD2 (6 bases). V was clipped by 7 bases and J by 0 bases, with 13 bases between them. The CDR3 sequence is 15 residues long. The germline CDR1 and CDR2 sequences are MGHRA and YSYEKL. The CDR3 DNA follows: TGCGCCAGCACCGTAGCGGTAAGCTCCTACAATGAGCAGTTCTTC. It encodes CASTVAVSSYNEQFF.

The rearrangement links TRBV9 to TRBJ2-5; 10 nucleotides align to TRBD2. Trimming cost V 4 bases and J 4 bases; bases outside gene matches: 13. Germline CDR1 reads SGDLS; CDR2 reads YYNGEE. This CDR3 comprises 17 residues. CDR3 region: CASSPREREGVRETQYF. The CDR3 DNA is TGTGCCAGCAGCCCGAGAGAGCGGGAGGGCGTTCGAGAGACCCAGTACTTC.

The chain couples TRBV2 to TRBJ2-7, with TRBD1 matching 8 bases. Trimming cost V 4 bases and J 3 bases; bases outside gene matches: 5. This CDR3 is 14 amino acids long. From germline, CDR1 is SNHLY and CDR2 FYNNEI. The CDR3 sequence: CASSVDRGNYEQYF. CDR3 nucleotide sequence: TGTGCCAGCAGTGTAGACAGGGGCAACTACGAGCAGTACTTC.

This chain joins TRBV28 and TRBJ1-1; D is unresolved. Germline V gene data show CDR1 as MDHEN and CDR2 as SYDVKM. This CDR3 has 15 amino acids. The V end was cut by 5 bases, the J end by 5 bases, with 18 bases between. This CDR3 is CASSPPREVGTEAFF. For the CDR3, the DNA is TGTGCCAGCAGTCCCCCTAGGGAGGTGGGGACTGAAGCTTTCTTT. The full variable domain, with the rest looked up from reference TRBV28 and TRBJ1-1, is DVKVTQSSRYLVKRTGEKVFLECVQDMDHENMFWYRQDPGLGLRLIYFSYDVKMKEKGDIPEGYSVSREKKERFSLILESASTNQTSMYLCASSPPREVGTEAFFGQGTRLTVV.

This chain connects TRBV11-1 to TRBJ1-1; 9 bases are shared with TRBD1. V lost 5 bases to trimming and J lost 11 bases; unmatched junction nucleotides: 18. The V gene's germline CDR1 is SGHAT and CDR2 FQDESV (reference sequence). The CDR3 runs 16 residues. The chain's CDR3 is CASSNTGGETYRSAFF. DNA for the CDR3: TGTGCCAGCAGCAACACAGGGGGCGAAACCTACCGGTCTGCTTTCTTT.

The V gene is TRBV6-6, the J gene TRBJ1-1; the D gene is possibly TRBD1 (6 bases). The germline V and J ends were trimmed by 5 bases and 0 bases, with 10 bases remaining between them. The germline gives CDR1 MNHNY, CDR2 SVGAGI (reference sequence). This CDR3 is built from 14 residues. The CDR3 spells CASSHGQLNTEAFF. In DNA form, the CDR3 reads TGTGCCAGCAGTCACGGACAGCTGAACACTGAAGCTTTCTTT.

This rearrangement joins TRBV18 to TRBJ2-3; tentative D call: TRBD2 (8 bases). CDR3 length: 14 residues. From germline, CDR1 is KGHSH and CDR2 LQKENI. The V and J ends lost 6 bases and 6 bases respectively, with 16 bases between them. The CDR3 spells CASSDGRGHDTQYF. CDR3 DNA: TGTGCCAGCTCGGACGGGAGGGGGCACGATACGCAGTATTTT.

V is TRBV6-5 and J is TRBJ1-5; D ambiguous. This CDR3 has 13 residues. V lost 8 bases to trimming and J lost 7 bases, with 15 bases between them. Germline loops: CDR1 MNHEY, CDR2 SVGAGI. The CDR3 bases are TGTGCCAGCGTGCAGGCGCTTGGCCAGCCCCAGCATTTT. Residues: CASVQALGQPQHF.

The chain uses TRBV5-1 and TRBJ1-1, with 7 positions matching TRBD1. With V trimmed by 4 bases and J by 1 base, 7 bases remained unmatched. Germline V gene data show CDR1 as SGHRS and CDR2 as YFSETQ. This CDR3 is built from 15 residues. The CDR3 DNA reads TGCGCCAGCAGCCAAGGACAGGCTCAGAACACTGAAGCTTTCTTT. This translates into CASSQGQAQNTEAFF.

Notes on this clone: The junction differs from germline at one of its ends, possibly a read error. CDR3 amino acids: CASSFGQDAHF. CDR3 coding DNA: TGTGCCAGCAGTTTTGGGCAGGATGCACACTTC. The rearrangement uses TRBV12-3 or TRBV12-4 and TRBJ1-2; D is undetermined. CDR3 length: 11 residues.